This T cell receptor (beta chain) is from a study of blood T cell repertoires in COVID-19 (dated by TCRdb to 2020 to 2022). In terms of the full investigation: The collaborator samples originated in the United States, Italy and Spain and spanned the acute and convalescent phases of COVID-19. The prospective study material was composed of cDNA or gDNA derived from T cells, B-cell-depleted T cells, or PBMCs. The dataset comprised deeply sampled blood TCRbeta repertoires from subjects exposed to, actively infected with, or recovered from COVID-19. The repertoires were released in a freely available public database meant as a resource for research on the immune response to SARS-CoV-2. Samples came from the ongoing ImmuneRACE study (first 160 participants) plus 1,254 subjects from 6 global collaborators. Nearly every sample came with metadata listing a de-identified subject ID, COVID-19 status, age in years and sex. Where available, HLA class I and class II types were taken from metadata supplied by the sample provider and were not determined by assay-based typing.

The immunoSEQ Assay, a bias-controlled multiplex PCR, was used to amplify TCRbeta CDR3 regions from genomic DNA. The original methods were these. The number of nucleated cells in each sample was estimated from the amplification of reference gene primers within the assay. To quantify the absolute abundance of each unique TCRbeta CDR3 rearrangement, sequence reads were collapsed and filtered. For each sample, productive Simpson clonality was calculated by taking the square root of Simpson's diversity index across productive rearrangements. TCRdb mirrors the immuneACCESS table, restricted to in-frame sequences. Some clones are absent from its copies; in checked studies, under half trace to an unresolved V gene, and the reason for the others is unknown. V and J calls plus clone size are reproduced from that table; the DNA served to infer D and trimming. The sample table contains 90,000 or so clones; only one count was recorded for roughly 89% of them. The ten largest clones capture 3.5% to 5% of the sample.

On this clone itself: Its antigen has not been determined. No base qualities exist here, and no much larger clone lies one base off it.

Measured from the cysteine to the phenylalanine, the CDR3 is 13 residues long. Only the CDR3 portion is preserved as DNA: 39 bases, with reading frame beginning at the first base. The germline V gene yields LGHNA for CDR1 and YSLEER for CDR2. V was cut back by 1 base and J by 4 bases, leaving a gap of 2 bases between them. The research as a whole found: The quantity of clinical and demographic metadata differed by source and by participant and was supplied without curation.

Each collaborating institution followed its own protocols to collect whole blood in K2EDTA tubes. For TCRbeta analysis, collaborator samples were shipped as frozen whole blood, as isolated PBMCs, or as DNA extracted from either sample type. The sequencing input was peripheral blood. The TCR was taken from an elderly woman with active or convalescent COVID-19. The chain is assembled from TRBV4-3 and TRBJ1-6; no confident D gene assignment can be made. CDR3 region: CASSQAYNSPLHF. The sequenced DNA is TGCGCCAGCAGCCAAGCGTATAATTCACCCCTCCACTTT.